The next 19 T cell receptor beta chains were all read from a single sample in a study of cytomegalovirus exposure and HLA in healthy donors. PCR primers comprised 60 Vbeta and 13 Jbeta primers. The repertoire was sequenced with immunoSEQ multiplex PCR; TCRdb's copy has only in-frame clones and lacks some. Of hundreds of thousands of clones listed, under 80% were seen once; the top ten hold 2% to 2.5%. Sequencing was done on a sample of PBMCs. Every receptor here comes from a female donor in good health and CMV-seronegative.

A few counts support this clone. This chain links TRBV18 with TRBJ2-7; D is undetermined. From germline, CDR1 is KGHSH and CDR2 LQKENI. V dropped 3 bases and J dropped 5 bases, with 11 bases sitting between them. The CDR3 totals 13 residues. CDR3 protein: CASSPGRIDEQYF. The CDR3 coding sequence is TGTGCCAGCTCACCCGGTCGTATAGACGAGCAGTACTTC.

The rearrangement uses TRBV7-9 and TRBJ2-7, with 9 bases lining up with TRBD1. The V and J ends lost 3 bases and 2 bases, in that order; junction bases with no gene match: 5. Germline V gene lookup returns CDR1 SEHNR and CDR2 FQNEAQ (reference sequence). The CDR3 runs to 15 residues. The CDR3 DNA sequence: TGTGCCAGCAGCTTCCCGGGACAGGGTACCTACGAGCAGTACTTC. Translation gives CASSFPGQGTYEQYF.

This chain links TRBV18 with TRBJ2-3, with 7 bases identical to TRBD2. V shed 2 bases, J shed 0 bases, and the junction held 5 bases outside the gene matches. This CDR3 comprises 16 residues. CDR1 is KGHSH and CDR2 is LQKENI in the germline V gene. CDR3 region: CASSPSASGSTDTQYF. The CDR3 bases are TGTGCCAGCTCACCATCGGCTAGCGGTAGCACAGATACGCAGTATTTT.

The V and J genes are TRBV5-4 and TRBJ2-7; 15 nucleotides match TRBD2. The CDR3 contains 17 residues. Germline trimming cut 4 bases from V and 3 bases from J; bases unmatched to any gene: 8. In germline, CDR1 is SGHNT, CDR2 YYREEE (reference sequence). Here the CDR3 reads CASSGGLAGGPIYEQYF. As DNA, the CDR3 is TGTGCCAGCAGCGGAGGACTAGCGGGAGGGCCTATCTACGAGCAGTACTTC.

J is TRBJ2-2 and V is TRBV7-3; D uncertain. Trimming left V 2 bases short and J 6 bases short, with 7 bases between. CDR1 is SGHTA, CDR2 FQGTGA, per germline. The CDR3 has 13 amino acids. CDR3 bases: TGTGCCAGCAGCTTACTGAGTCCCGGGGAGCTGTTTTTT. Translation: CASSLLSPGELFF.

The chain has TRBV7-3 and TRBJ1-2; unclear D gene. The CDR3 sequence is 13 residues long. Trimming pared 1 base from V and 6 bases from J, leaving 9 bases between. Germline lookup yields CDR1 SGHTA and CDR2 FQGTGA. This CDR3 reads CASSLNREDGYTF. DNA of the CDR3: TGTGCCAGCAGCTTAAACCGAGAGGATGGCTACACCTTC.

Only a few counts were recorded for this clone. This specimen includes other DNA sequences encoding the same CDR3. The chain has TRBV6-5 and TRBJ2-7, with D possibly matching TRBD2 (6 bases). The CDR3 loop spans 13 amino acids. Germline-derived CDR1 and CDR2 are MNHEY and SVGAGI. V lost 6 bases and J 0 bases, leaving 9 bases between the germline ends. CDR3 protein: CASSRGSSYEQYF. CDR3 sequence (DNA): TGTGCCAGCAGCCGGGGGAGCTCCTACGAGCAGTACTTC.

The J gene is TRBJ2-1, the V gene TRBV18; D is unresolved. The germline V and J ends were trimmed by 0 bases and 6 bases, with 9 bases remaining between them. The V gene's germline CDR1 is KGHSH and CDR2 LQKENI. The CDR3 sequence is 14 residues long. The CDR3 sequence is CASSPPSLSNEQFF. CDR3 DNA sequence: TGTGCCAGCTCACCACCGTCGCTGAGCAATGAGCAGTTCTTC.

Comment on this clone: Relative to the germline gene, one junction end is altered; a read error may explain this. The CDR3 coding sequence is TGTTCCAGCAGCTTAGACGGGACAGATTACGAGCAGTACTTC. As protein: CSSSLDGTDYEQYF. This chain connects TRBV7-9 to TRBJ2-7, with 7 bases matching TRBD1. Per the germline V gene, CDR1 is SEHNR and CDR2 is FQNEAQ (reference sequence). The CDR3 consists of 14 residues.

The genes are TRBV7-2 and TRBJ2-2; D is uncertain. The CDR3 spans 14 residues. The germline CDR1 and CDR2 sequences are SGHTA and FQGNSA. Trimming took off 3 bases at V and 1 base at J, with 6 bases between the two ends. CDR3 coding DNA: TGTGCCAGCAGCTTGCGGAGGAACACCGGGGAGCTGTTTTTT. It translates to CASSLRRNTGELFF.

CDR3 sequence reads: CASSEWASGYNEQFF. In DNA, the CDR3 is TGCGCCAGCAGTGAATGGGCTAGCGGCTACAATGAGCAGTTCTTC. The V call is TRBV10-1, the J call TRBJ2-1; TRBD2 matches at 7 bases. Germline values: CDR1 WNHNN, CDR2 SYGVQD (reference sequence). CDR3 size: 15 residues. V was pared by 3 bases and J by 3 bases, with 5 bases of the junction left unmatched.

The CDR3 here is CASSLVGEIRAFF. The CDR3 nucleotides are TGTGCCAGCAGCTTGGTCGGTGAAATTAGAGCTTTCTTT. The chain employs TRBV5-8 and TRBJ1-1; D remains ambiguous. The CDR3 totals 13 residues. V dropped 0 bases and J dropped 10 bases, with 13 bases sitting between them. Germline assignment: CDR1 SGHTS and CDR2 YDEGEE.

The chain joins TRBV27 to TRBJ2-5; 9 bases agree with TRBD1. This CDR3 comprises 16 residues. The germline V gene encodes CDR1 MNHEY and CDR2 SMNVEV (reference sequence). The V and J ends lost 6 bases and 5 bases, in that order; junction bases with no gene match: 13. The CDR3 coding sequence is TGTGCCAGCAGGCCACTTACAGGGGGCGGTGGGGAGACCCAGTACTTC. Its protein is CASRPLTGGGGETQYF.

This rearrangement joins TRBV28 to TRBJ2-5; D is perhaps TRBD1 (6 bases). This CDR3 has 16 amino acids. Germline values: CDR1 MDHEN, CDR2 SYDVKM. Trimming removed 2 bases at V and 2 bases at J, with 15 bases between. CDR3 sequence (DNA): TGTGCCAGCAGTTTAACGGGTGGACAGAAGCAAGAGACCCAGTACTTC. It yields the protein CASSLTGGQKQETQYF.

CDR3 DNA: TGTGCCAGCAGTTTTTTCGGGCTAGCGGGTCCCTACGAGCAGTACTTC. Translation gives CASSFFGLAGPYEQYF. This sequence joins TRBV27 and TRBJ2-7, with 8 bases that match TRBD2. V lost 3 bases to trimming and J lost 2 bases; unmatched junction nucleotides: 9. The CDR3 has 16 residues. The germline CDR1 and CDR2 sequences are MNHEY and SMNVEV (reference sequence).

V usage is TRBV18 and J usage is TRBJ1-1; D possibly corresponds to TRBD1 (5 bases). The CDR3 has 15 residues. Germline V gene data show CDR1 as KGHSH and CDR2 as LQKENI. Trimming took off 3 bases at V and 2 bases at J, with 13 bases between the two ends. The CDR3: CASSPGPGANTEAFF. The CDR3 nucleotides read TGTGCCAGCTCACCGGGGCCAGGAGCCAACACTGAAGCTTTCTTT.

The gene calls are TRBV5-1 and TRBJ2-1; TRBD2 matches 9 bases. CDR3 length equals 17 residues. J was trimmed by 1 base and V by 3 bases; bases with no gene match: 8. The germline gives CDR1 SGHRS, CDR2 YFSETQ. The CDR3 spells CASSYISGSGSYNEQFF. The CDR3 DNA reads as TGCGCCAGCAGCTATATTAGCGGGAGTGGGTCCTACAATGAGCAGTTCTTC.

V gene TRBV6-1 combines with J gene TRBJ1-5, with D perhaps matching TRBD1 (6 bases). The V end lost 7 bases, the J end lost 5 bases, and 18 bases lay between the germline ends. Germline loops: CDR1 MNHNS, CDR2 SASEGT. This CDR3 has 15 residues. CDR3 in amino acids: CASIRLQGGYQPQHF. Here the CDR3 DNA reads TGTGCCAGCATACGCCTACAGGGAGGGTATCAGCCCCAGCATTTT.

V usage is TRBV27 and J usage is TRBJ2-2, with 14 bases matching TRBD2. CDR1 MNHEY and CDR2 SMNVEV come from the germline V gene (reference sequence). J lost 2 bases, V lost 8 bases, and 1 base had no gene match. The length of the CDR3 is 15 residues. The CDR3 coding sequence is TGTGCCAGCGGACTAGCGGGAGGAAACACCGGGGAGCTGTTTTTT. It codes for CASGLAGGNTGELFF.